This is a list of T cell receptor beta chains from one sample in a study of T cells in localized non-small cell lung cancer. The table came from immunoSEQ multiplex PCR; TCRdb's copy has only in-frame clones and leaves some out. Of 130,000 or so clones in the sample, 89% were seen once. The specimen comprised peripheral blood, sampled before any cancer treatment. The receptors shown here come from a female donor aged 60 or older with stage I lung adenocarcinoma. Each CDR3 is given with its conserved first and last residue. Each record gives: clone size, J gene, CDR3 length, V gene, D gene, CDR3 DNA, CDR3 protein. A D gene is named only where the DNA matches it firmly. The size entry is marked missing in some rows and otherwise reads once, few, many or a size class.

abundance: .; j_gene: TRBJ1-4; len: 17; v_gene: TRBV28; d_gene: .; CDR3nt: TGTGCCAGCAGTTTAATCGCGGGTGGGGTTACTAATGAAAAACTGTTTTTT; CDR3aa: CASSLIAGGVTNEKLFF
abundance: .; j_gene: TRBJ2-5; len: 13; v_gene: TRBV5-1; d_gene: .; CDR3nt: TGCGCCAGCAGCTTGGTGGCCGAGGAGACCCAGTACTTC; CDR3aa: CASSLVAEETQYF
abundance: .; j_gene: TRBJ1-2; len: 16; v_gene: TRBV27; d_gene: TRBD1; CDR3nt: TGTGCCAGCAGTTCGCCCTCGGGACAGGGCAAAAATGGGTACACCTTC; CDR3aa: CASSSPSGQGKNGYTF
abundance: .; j_gene: TRBJ1-2; len: 13; v_gene: TRBV29-1; d_gene: TRBD1; CDR3nt: TGCAGCGCCGGGACAGGGGGCGGCTATGGCTACACCTTC; CDR3aa: CSAGTGGGYGYTF
abundance: .; j_gene: TRBJ2-3; len: 17; v_gene: TRBV7-2; d_gene: .; CDR3nt: TGTGCCAGCAGCTTACGAAGGGGGAGGGCCGGCACAGATACGCAGTATTTT; CDR3aa: CASSLRRGRAGTDTQYF
abundance: .; j_gene: TRBJ2-1; len: 15; v_gene: TRBV7-6; d_gene: .; CDR3nt: TGTGCCAGCAGCTCCAACCCACTTGGGTACAATGAGCAGTTCTTC; CDR3aa: CASSSNPLGYNEQFF
abundance: .; j_gene: TRBJ2-5; len: 16; v_gene: TRBV5-4; d_gene: .; CDR3nt: TGTGCCAGCAGCTTGGCGGAGGTCAGGAGTCAAGAGACCCAGTACTTC; CDR3aa: CASSLAEVRSQETQYF
abundance: .; j_gene: TRBJ1-5; len: 16; v_gene: TRBV19; d_gene: TRBD1; CDR3nt: TGTGCCAGTAGTATAGGTAGTGGGACAGGGAATCAGCCCCAGCATTTT; CDR3aa: CASSIGSGTGNQPQHF
abundance: .; j_gene: TRBJ2-5; len: 15; v_gene: TRBV7-2; d_gene: TRBD2; CDR3nt: TGTGCCAGCAGCTTAGTTCTAGCGGGAAGAGAGACCCAGTACTTC; CDR3aa: CASSLVLAGRETQYF
abundance: once; j_gene: TRBJ2-7; len: 13; v_gene: TRBV5-1; d_gene: .; CDR3nt: TGCGCCAGCAGCTTGGTGGGGGACTCCGAGCAGTACTTC; CDR3aa: CASSLVGDSEQYF
abundance: .; j_gene: TRBJ2-3; len: 14; v_gene: TRBV4-1; d_gene: .; CDR3nt: TGCGCCAGCAGCTCACCCCCTATCTCGGATACGCAGTATTTT; CDR3aa: CASSSPPISDTQYF
abundance: .; j_gene: TRBJ1-1; len: 13; v_gene: TRBV7-3; d_gene: TRBD1; CDR3nt: TGTGCCAGCAGCCCCCAGGGGGTCGCTGAAGCTTTCTTT; CDR3aa: CASSPQGVAEAFF
abundance: .; j_gene: TRBJ2-5; len: 16; v_gene: TRBV15; d_gene: TRBD2; CDR3nt: TGTGCCACCAGCAGAGGTGTGATAGCGGGACAAGAGACCCAGTACTTC; CDR3aa: CATSRGVIAGQETQYF
abundance: .; j_gene: TRBJ2-7; len: 15; v_gene: TRBV5-1; d_gene: TRBD1; CDR3nt: TGCGCCAGCAGCCTCCGGGGACAGACTTATTACGAGCAGTACTTC; CDR3aa: CASSLRGQTYYEQYF
abundance: once; j_gene: TRBJ1-1; len: 15; v_gene: TRBV27; d_gene: TRBD1; CDR3nt: TGTGCCAGCAGTTCAAGAGGGACAGGGGTCCTGGTAGCTTTCTTT; CDR3aa: CASSSRGTGVLVAFF
abundance: .; j_gene: TRBJ1-1; len: 14; v_gene: TRBV4-1; d_gene: .; CDR3nt: TGCGCCAGCAGCCACCCCCTCCAGGACACTGAAGCTTTCTTT; CDR3aa: CASSHPLQDTEAFF
abundance: .; j_gene: TRBJ2-7; len: 14; v_gene: TRBV4-2; d_gene: TRBD1; CDR3nt: TGTGCCAGCAGCCAGGACAGGCAGTCCTACGAGCAGTACTTC; CDR3aa: CASSQDRQSYEQYF
abundance: .; j_gene: TRBJ2-1; len: 15; v_gene: TRBV19; d_gene: TRBD2; CDR3nt: TGTGCCAGTAGTAGACTAGCGGCCGCCTACAATGAGCAGTTCTTC; CDR3aa: CASSRLAAAYNEQFF
abundance: once; j_gene: TRBJ1-3; len: 14; v_gene: TRBV7-9; d_gene: .; CDR3nt: TGTGCCAGCAGCTTAGAGGTCTCTGGAAACACCATATATTTT; CDR3aa: CASSLEVSGNTIYF
abundance: .; j_gene: TRBJ2-3; len: 11; v_gene: TRBV5-1; d_gene: .; CDR3nt: TGCGCCAGCAGGACGACAGATACGCAGTATTTT; CDR3aa: CASRTTDTQYF
abundance: .; j_gene: TRBJ2-1; len: 13; v_gene: TRBV15; d_gene: .; CDR3nt: TGTGCCACCAGCAGAGGGAGTCAGGATGAGCAGTTCTTC; CDR3aa: CATSRGSQDEQFF
abundance: .; j_gene: TRBJ2-7; len: 15; v_gene: TRBV6-6; d_gene: TRBD1; CDR3nt: TGTGCCAGCAGATTACCGGGACAGGGCTCTGGGGAGCAGTACTTC; CDR3aa: CASRLPGQGSGEQYF
abundance: .; j_gene: TRBJ2-7; len: 16; v_gene: TRBV2; d_gene: TRBD2; CDR3nt: TGTGCCAGCAGAAGGACTAGCGGGAGCTTTTACTACGAGCAGTACTTC; CDR3aa: CASRRTSGSFYYEQYF
abundance: .; j_gene: TRBJ2-1; len: 14; v_gene: TRBV28; d_gene: TRBD1; CDR3nt: TGTGCCAGCAGTCGGGACAGGTACTACAATGAGCAGTTCTTC; CDR3aa: CASSRDRYYNEQFF
abundance: .; j_gene: TRBJ2-1; len: 12; v_gene: TRBV30; d_gene: TRBD1; CDR3nt: TGTGCCTGGCGACAGGGGGCGCTTGAGCAGTTCTTC; CDR3aa: CAWRQGALEQFF
abundance: few; j_gene: TRBJ2-7; len: 12; v_gene: TRBV29-1; d_gene: .; CDR3nt: TGCAGCGTCTATATCAGCAGCGACGAGCAGTACTTC; CDR3aa: CSVYISSDEQYF
abundance: few; j_gene: TRBJ2-2; len: 14; v_gene: TRBV6-1; d_gene: .; CDR3nt: TGTGCCAGCAGACGGGAGTGGAACACCGGGGAGCTGTTTTTT; CDR3aa: CASRREWNTGELFF
abundance: .; j_gene: TRBJ2-7; len: 14; v_gene: TRBV7-8; d_gene: .; CDR3nt: TGTGCCAGCAGCCCCCTCGACCGAGCCTACGAGCAGTACTTC; CDR3aa: CASSPLDRAYEQYF
abundance: .; j_gene: TRBJ1-2; len: 13; v_gene: TRBV7-3; d_gene: TRBD1; CDR3nt: TGTGCCAGCAGCCTGACAGGGGGCCTCGGCTACACCTTC; CDR3aa: CASSLTGGLGYTF
abundance: .; j_gene: TRBJ1-3; len: 15; v_gene: TRBV5-1; d_gene: .; CDR3nt: TGCGCCAGCAGCTTTCAGGGAATCTCTGGAAACACCATATATTTT; CDR3aa: CASSFQGISGNTIYF
abundance: .; j_gene: TRBJ2-7; len: 12; v_gene: TRBV5-8; d_gene: .; CDR3nt: TGTGCCAGCAGCCGGGGCAGGTACGAGCAGTACTTC; CDR3aa: CASSRGRYEQYF
abundance: .; j_gene: TRBJ1-2; len: 13; v_gene: TRBV6-5; d_gene: TRBD1; CDR3nt: TGTGCCAGCAGGAAGACAGGGGACTATGGCTACACCTTC; CDR3aa: CASRKTGDYGYTF
abundance: once; j_gene: TRBJ2-7; len: 15; v_gene: TRBV5-1; d_gene: TRBD2; CDR3nt: TGCGCCAGCAGCTTGGGAGCGGGAGTTTCCTACGAGCAGTACTTC; CDR3aa: CASSLGAGVSYEQYF
abundance: once; j_gene: TRBJ2-5; len: 14; v_gene: TRBV7-6; d_gene: .; CDR3nt: TGTGCCAGCAGTTTTACACCTGGGGGAGAGACCCAGTACTTC; CDR3aa: CASSFTPGGETQYF
abundance: .; j_gene: TRBJ2-5; len: 17; v_gene: TRBV2; d_gene: .; CDR3nt: TGTGCCAGCAGTGAAGGGGGCCGGGACTTCGGACAAGAGACCCAGTACTTC; CDR3aa: CASSEGGRDFGQETQYF
abundance: once; j_gene: TRBJ1-2; len: 14; v_gene: TRBV28; d_gene: .; CDR3nt: TGTGCCAGCAGGCCCTCCGGGAACTTCTATGGCTACACCTTC; CDR3aa: CASRPSGNFYGYTF
abundance: .; j_gene: TRBJ2-5; len: 16; v_gene: TRBV7-9; d_gene: TRBD2; CDR3nt: TGTGCCAGCAGCCTCAGACTAGCGGGAGGGCGAGAGACCCAGTACTTC; CDR3aa: CASSLRLAGGRETQYF
abundance: once; j_gene: TRBJ2-7; len: 11; v_gene: TRBV20-1; d_gene: .; CDR3nt: TGCAGTGCCCACAGGGCTCCCGAGCAGTACTTC; CDR3aa: CSAHRAPEQYF
abundance: .; j_gene: TRBJ1-5; len: 14; v_gene: TRBV10-2; d_gene: .; CDR3nt: TGCACCAGCAGTGAACAGGGTCTCAATCAGCCCCAGCATTTT; CDR3aa: CTSSEQGLNQPQHF
abundance: .; j_gene: TRBJ1-3; len: 16; v_gene: TRBV11-2; d_gene: .; CDR3nt: TGTGCCAGCAGCTTCGGCGGGGCGACCTCTGGAAACACCATATATTTT; CDR3aa: CASSFGGATSGNTIYF
abundance: .; j_gene: TRBJ2-1; len: 15; v_gene: TRBV28; d_gene: TRBD2; CDR3nt: TGTGCCAGCAGATTAGCGGGAGGGCCTGCAAATGAGCAGTTCTTC; CDR3aa: CASRLAGGPANEQFF
abundance: once; j_gene: TRBJ2-7; len: 13; v_gene: TRBV19; d_gene: TRBD2; CDR3nt: TGTGCCAGTAGTGGCGGGAGGGCCGACGAGCAGTACTTC; CDR3aa: CASSGGRADEQYF
abundance: .; j_gene: TRBJ1-3; len: 13; v_gene: TRBV7-2; d_gene: TRBD1; CDR3nt: TGTGCCAGCACCGGGACAGGGGCAGGGGGGCTATATTTT; CDR3aa: CASTGTGAGGLYF
abundance: .; j_gene: TRBJ2-7; len: 12; v_gene: TRBV28; d_gene: .; CDR3nt: TGTGCCAGCAGTTTACCTAGCACGAAGCAGTACTTC; CDR3aa: CASSLPSTKQYF
abundance: .; j_gene: TRBJ2-1; len: 15; v_gene: TRBV19; d_gene: TRBD2; CDR3nt: TGTGCCAGTATTGGGGGGAGGGCCACCTACAATGAGCAGTTCTTC; CDR3aa: CASIGGRATYNEQFF
abundance: .; j_gene: TRBJ2-1; len: 15; v_gene: TRBV9; d_gene: TRBD2; CDR3nt: TGTGCCAGCAGCAACCGACTAGCCCACTACAATGAGCAGTTCTTC; CDR3aa: CASSNRLAHYNEQFF
abundance: .; j_gene: TRBJ1-1; len: 15; v_gene: TRBV30; d_gene: .; CDR3nt: TGTGCCTGGAGTTTATGGGAGTCGGGCCTGGCTGAAGCTTTCTTT; CDR3aa: CAWSLWESGLAEAFF
abundance: .; j_gene: TRBJ2-3; len: 13; v_gene: TRBV28; d_gene: .; CDR3nt: TGTGCCAGCACAACCAACTTAGCTTTCACGCAGTATTTT; CDR3aa: CASTTNLAFTQYF
abundance: .; j_gene: TRBJ2-7; len: 13; v_gene: TRBV5-6; d_gene: .; CDR3nt: TGTGCCAGCAGCCCTAGGGGCACCGGCGAGCAGTACTTC; CDR3aa: CASSPRGTGEQYF
abundance: .; j_gene: TRBJ2-7; len: 12; v_gene: TRBV5-1; d_gene: .; CDR3nt: TGTGCCAGCAGCTTGGGGGTGAACGAGCAGTACTTC; CDR3aa: CASSLGVNEQYF
abundance: .; j_gene: TRBJ1-5; len: 15; v_gene: TRBV19; d_gene: .; CDR3nt: TGTGCCAGTAAGACAACTGGGTTGGGCAATCAGCCCCAGCATTTT; CDR3aa: CASKTTGLGNQPQHF
abundance: few; j_gene: TRBJ2-3; len: 15; v_gene: TRBV14; d_gene: .; CDR3nt: TGTGCCAGCAGCCATGTGACAGGCGGCACAGATACGCAGTATTTT; CDR3aa: CASSHVTGGTDTQYF
abundance: .; j_gene: TRBJ2-1; len: 14; v_gene: TRBV18; d_gene: .; CDR3nt: TGTGCCAGCTCACCTCGGGGACTGACTAATGAGCAGTTCTTC; CDR3aa: CASSPRGLTNEQFF
abundance: few; j_gene: TRBJ2-1; len: 17; v_gene: TRBV4-1; d_gene: TRBD2; CDR3nt: TGCGCCAGCAGCCAAGTGGAAGCAGCGGGAGCTTACAATGAGCAGTTCTTC; CDR3aa: CASSQVEAAGAYNEQFF